The next 28 T cell receptor beta chains were all read from a single sample in a study of vaccination and CD4 T cells after COVID-19. MiXCR, applied by TCRdb to the PCR reads, yields one record per CDR3 protein. In the table there are roughly 16,000 distinct CDR3 sequences, roughly three fifths of which are singletons. Sample: CD4+ T cells from blood, taken after SARS-CoV-2 vaccination. The receptors were gathered from a human donor who had recovered from COVID-19.

V and J are TRBV28 and TRBJ1-2; no firm D call. Trimming took off 3 bases at V and 4 bases at J, with 9 bases between the two ends. Per the germline V gene, CDR1 is MDHEN and CDR2 is SYDVKM. The CDR3 loop spans 13 amino acids. This CDR3 is CASSLLGGYGYTF. DNA for the CDR3: TGTGCCAGCAGTTTGCTGGGCGGCTATGGCTACACCTTC.

The CDR3, as DNA: TGTGCCACCTCCCCAGGGGTTAACTATGGCTACACCTTC. It translates to CATSPGVNYGYTF. V usage is TRBV19 and J usage is TRBJ1-2, with a possible D match to TRBD1 (6 bases). The CDR3 has 13 amino acids. Germline values: CDR1 LNHDA, CDR2 SQIVND (reference sequence). V shed 10 bases and J shed 1 base, with 13 bases lying between them.

The sample holds a few counts of this clonotype. The V call is TRBV20-1, the J call TRBJ1-5; 10 bases are shared with TRBD1. Germline V lookup: CDR1 DFQATT, CDR2 SNEGSKA (reference sequence). Germline trimming cut 5 bases from V and 4 bases from J; bases unmatched to any gene: 8. The CDR3 consists of 15 residues. CDR3 coding DNA: TGCAGTGCTCCGGGCGACAGGGGGCGGAATCAGCCCCAGCATTTT. Protein product: CSAPGDRGRNQPQHF.

The chain links TRBV30 to TRBJ2-2; 15 bases align to TRBD2. The CDR3 consists of 18 residues. V was clipped by 2 bases and J by 5 bases; unmatched bases: 9. The germline gives CDR1 GTSNPN, CDR2 SVGIG (reference sequence). The CDR3 sequence: CAWSPRGLAGGWTGELFF. DNA for the CDR3: TGTGCCTGGAGTCCACGGGGACTAGCGGGAGGTTGGACCGGGGAGCTGTTTTTT.

The V and J genes are TRBV20-1 and TRBJ2-5, with unresolved D. The CDR3 runs to 11 residues. Germline CDR1 and CDR2: DFQATT and SNEGSKA (reference sequence). V lost 1 base, J lost 3 bases, and 3 bases lay in between. The CDR3 loop reads CSARGEETQYF. The CDR3 bases are TGCAGTGCTAGAGGGGAAGAGACCCAGTACTTC.

Only a few counts were recorded for this clonotype. The gene calls are TRBV20-1 and TRBJ1-1, with D uncertain. Germline CDR1 and CDR2: DFQATT and SNEGSKA (reference sequence). This CDR3 spans 15 amino acids. V was clipped by 3 bases and J by 1 base, with 15 bases between them. As DNA, the CDR3 is TGCAGTGCTAGCATGGGGAGAACGGGGAACACTGAAGCTTTCTTT. The encoded protein is CSASMGRTGNTEAFF.

J is TRBJ1-1 and V is TRBV15, with D unclear. CDR3 length equals 14 residues. V dropped 0 bases and J dropped 0 bases, with 5 bases sitting between them. In germline, CDR1 is LNHNV, CDR2 YYDKDF (reference sequence). As DNA, the CDR3 is TGTGCCACCAGCAGAGATCAGATGAACACTGAAGCTTTCTTT. It encodes CATSRDQMNTEAFF.

The chain has TRBV20-1 and TRBJ2-1, with 7 bases fitting TRBD2. The CDR3 spans 15 residues. Germline V gene lookup returns CDR1 DFQATT and CDR2 SNEGSKA (reference sequence). Unmatched junction bases numbered 4, after V lost 0 bases and J lost 2 bases. CDR3 DNA: TGCAGTGCTAGAGATCCGGGGGGTGCCTACAATGAGCAGTTCTTC. This translates into CSARDPGGAYNEQFF.

This clonotype was recorded a few times. The chain is built from TRBV27 and TRBJ1-4; D unresolved. The V gene lost 3 bases and the J gene lost 2 bases, with 4 bases spanning the gap. The CDR3 sequence is 13 residues long. Germline CDR1 reads MNHEY; CDR2 reads SMNVEV (reference sequence). The CDR3 here is CASSFQTNEKLFF. DNA of the CDR3: TGTGCCAGCAGTTTTCAGACTAATGAAAAACTGTTTTTT.

This clonotype appeared a few times. The chain employs TRBV7-9 and TRBJ1-6, with D uncertain. Germline assignment: CDR1 SEHNR and CDR2 FQNEAQ (reference sequence). Trimming shortened V by 5 bases and J by 11 bases, and 13 bases separated the two germline ends. This CDR3 is 13 amino acids long. The CDR3 loop reads CASSLGILAPLHF. CDR3 in DNA: TGTGCCAGCAGCCTCGGAATTTTGGCACCCCTCCACTTT.

V usage is TRBV7-9 and J usage is TRBJ2-5, with a possible D match to TRBD2 (5 bases). This CDR3 has 17 amino acids. CDR1 SEHNR and CDR2 FQNEAQ come from the germline V gene (reference sequence). V was clipped by 5 bases and J by 4 bases, with 23 bases between them. CDR3 sequence (DNA): TGTGCCAGCAGCCCACGAGGTGGGCGGGTCTCGGGAGAGACCCAGTACTTC. Translation: CASSPRGGRVSGETQYF. The full variable domain, rest sourced from reference TRBV7-9 and TRBJ2-5, is DTGVSQNPRHKITKRGQNVTFRCDPISEHNRLYWYRQTLGQGPEFLTYFQNEAQLEKSRLLSDRFSAERPKGSFSTLEIQRTEQGDSAMYLCASSPRGGRVSGETQYFGPGTRLLVL.

The chain combines TRBV20-1 with TRBJ1-3; TRBD1 might be the D (6 bases). V gave up 3 bases and J gave up 4 bases, with 13 bases separating them. Germline assignment: CDR1 DFQATT and CDR2 SNEGSKA (reference sequence). The CDR3 has 14 amino acids. CDR3 nucleotides: TGCAGTGCTAGGCCCCCCCAGGGGGGAAACACCATATATTTT. It codes for CSARPPQGGNTIYF.

V gene TRBV7-8 combines with J gene TRBJ2-3; TRBD2 might be the D (5 bases). This CDR3 comprises 15 residues. In germline, CDR1 is SGHVS, CDR2 FQNEAQ. V was shortened by 2 bases and J by 2 bases, with 11 bases between the two germline ends. Written as DNA, the CDR3 is TGTGCCAGCAGCTTATTCCCGGGAAACACAGATACGCAGTATTTT. It translates to CASSLFPGNTDTQYF.

The chain recombines TRBV6-5 with TRBJ2-3; TRBD2 might be the D (5 bases). The V gene's germline CDR1 is MNHEY and CDR2 SVGAGI. Trimming took 0 bases from V and 4 from J, leaving 8 bases between them. The CDR3 runs 14 residues. CDR3 amino acids: CASSYSTRADTQYF. CDR3 DNA sequence: TGTGCCAGCAGTTACTCAACTAGGGCAGATACGCAGTATTTT.

There are a few counts of this clonotype. The V gene is TRBV20-1, the J gene TRBJ2-1; a possible D gene is TRBD2 (5 bases). There are 14 residues in the CDR3. The V gene's germline CDR1 is DFQATT and CDR2 SNEGSKA (reference sequence). Trimming shortened V by 4 bases and J by 0 bases, and 10 bases separated the two germline ends. CDR3 sequence: CSAKRSSSYNEQFF. CDR3 bases: TGCAGTGCTAAGCGGTCTAGCTCCTACAATGAGCAGTTCTTC.

This sequence joins TRBV20-1 and TRBJ2-5, with 8 bases matching TRBD2. Looked up from germline, CDR1 is DFQATT and CDR2 is SNEGSKA (reference sequence). The junction had 7 bases not matched to a gene; V was cut back by 0 bases and J by 1 base. This CDR3 has 16 residues. CDR3 sequence: CSARDVSGGAQETQYF. The CDR3 DNA sequence: TGCAGTGCTAGAGATGTTTCGGGAGGGGCCCAAGAGACCCAGTACTTC.

J is TRBJ2-1 and V is TRBV20-1; 7 bases match TRBD2. The CDR3 has 13 amino acids. Germline lookup yields CDR1 DFQATT and CDR2 SNEGSKA (reference sequence). Losses at the gene ends were 5 bases for V and 7 bases for J; bases not matched to a gene: 8. This CDR3 reads CSAYLGLVNEQFF. CDR3 bases: TGCAGTGCTTACCTCGGACTAGTGAATGAGCAGTTCTTC.

The table lists this clonotype with a few counts. This sequence joins TRBV19 and TRBJ2-2, with D possibly TRBD1 on 6 matching bases. Germline-derived CDR1 and CDR2 are LNHDA and SQIVND (reference sequence). This CDR3 is 16 amino acids long. The ends were cut back, 3 bases at V and 2 bases at J, with 13 bases in the middle. The CDR3: CASSMFGQRNTGELFF. The CDR3 coding sequence is TGTGCCAGTAGTATGTTCGGACAGCGAAACACCGGGGAGCTGTTTTTT.

The rearrangement links TRBV7-9 to TRBJ2-2; 8 bases match TRBD1. Germline V gives CDR1 SEHNR, CDR2 FQNEAQ (reference sequence). The CDR3 extends over 17 amino acids. J was trimmed by 6 bases and V by 1 base; bases with no gene match: 10. In nucleotides, the CDR3 is TGTGCCAGCAGCTTAGATTTAGGGACAGGTGATCCCGGGGAGCTGTTTTTT. Translating gives CASSLDLGTGDPGELFF.

A word on this clonotype: A junction end diverges from the germline sequence, so it may reflect a read error. The chain carries TRBV25-1 and TRBJ1-6, with TRBD1 identical over 8 bases. The CDR3 loop spans 14 amino acids. Germline V gene sequence: CDR1 MGHDK, CDR2 SYGVNS. CDR3 residues: CTSSADRGQSPLHF. CDR3 DNA: TGTACCAGCAGTGCCGACAGGGGACAATCACCCCTCCACTTT.

This clonotype appeared a single time. The J gene is TRBJ2-3, the V gene TRBV7-3; no clear D gene. The CDR3 is made up of 16 amino acids. V gave up 5 bases and J gave up 1 base, with 16 bases separating them. CDR1 and CDR2 (germline): SGHTA, FQGTGA. The CDR3 is CASSPGMAPRTDTQYF. The CDR3 DNA reads TGTGCCAGCAGCCCCGGCATGGCGCCCCGCACAGATACGCAGTATTTT.

The chain recombines TRBV7-9 with TRBJ1-1, with no clear D. The CDR3 is 13 amino acids. Looked up from germline, CDR1 is SEHNR and CDR2 is FQNEAQ (reference sequence). V was trimmed by 0 bases and J by 11 bases, leaving 13 bases between them. The CDR3 is CASSLADLIPAFF. CDR3 DNA: TGTGCCAGCAGCTTAGCGGACCTAATTCCGGCTTTCTTT.

This clonotype appeared a few times. The chain has TRBV6-1 and TRBJ1-1; D call uncertain. This CDR3 is 10 amino acids long. Deletions cut 8 bases from V and 3 bases from J, with 4 bases between. Germline V gives CDR1 MNHNS, CDR2 SASEGT. CDR3 sequence reads: CASRYTEAFF. CDR3 sequence (DNA): TGTGCCAGCCGGTACACTGAAGCTTTCTTT.

This chain connects TRBV12-3 or TRBV12-4 to TRBJ1-3; no clear D gene. Trimming took off 7 bases at V and 0 bases at J, with 7 bases between the two ends. The CDR3 runs 13 residues. The CDR3 protein is CASTQSSGNTIYF. CDR3 nucleotides: TGTGCCAGCACCCAGAGCTCTGGAAACACCATATATTTT.

The rearrangement links TRBV7-3 to TRBJ2-3; 8 bases map to TRBD2. This CDR3 spans 14 amino acids. The germline gives CDR1 SGHTA, CDR2 FQGTGA. V was clipped by 4 bases and J by 2 bases; unmatched bases: 2. The CDR3 nucleotides are TGTGCCAGCAGCTCGGGACTAGTCACAGATACGCAGTATTTT. As protein: CASSSGLVTDTQYF.

The chain employs TRBV27 and TRBJ2-7; tentative D call: TRBD2 (5 bases). The CDR3 consists of 17 residues. Deletions cut 2 bases from V and 4 bases from J, with 21 bases between. CDR1 is MNHEY, CDR2 SMNVEV, per germline (reference sequence). The CDR3 DNA sequence: TGTGCCAGCAGTTTACATCGCCCTTGGAGTAGCGCGTACGAGCAGTACTTC. Amino acid sequence: CASSLHRPWSSAYEQYF.

A few counts support this clonotype. V gene TRBV20-1 combines with J gene TRBJ2-5; a possible D gene is TRBD1 (6 bases). V gave up 6 bases and J gave up 5 bases, with 16 bases separating them. From germline, CDR1 is DFQATT and CDR2 SNEGSKA (reference sequence). CDR3 size: 13 residues. The DNA for the CDR3 is TGCAGTGCCATAGTGGACAGACAGGAGACCCAGTACTTC. Amino acids: CSAIVDRQETQYF.

This chain links TRBV10-1 with TRBJ2-1; the match to TRBD2 covers 8 bases. CDR1 and CDR2 from the germline V gene are WNHNN and SYGVQD (reference sequence). The CDR3 is 16 residues long. The V segment lost 3 bases and the J segment 4 bases; nucleotides outside the gene matches: 8. The CDR3 region has the DNA TGCGCCAGCAGTGAAGGGGTAGCGGGACGGTACAATGAGCAGTTCTTC. Amino acid sequence: CASSEGVAGRYNEQFF.